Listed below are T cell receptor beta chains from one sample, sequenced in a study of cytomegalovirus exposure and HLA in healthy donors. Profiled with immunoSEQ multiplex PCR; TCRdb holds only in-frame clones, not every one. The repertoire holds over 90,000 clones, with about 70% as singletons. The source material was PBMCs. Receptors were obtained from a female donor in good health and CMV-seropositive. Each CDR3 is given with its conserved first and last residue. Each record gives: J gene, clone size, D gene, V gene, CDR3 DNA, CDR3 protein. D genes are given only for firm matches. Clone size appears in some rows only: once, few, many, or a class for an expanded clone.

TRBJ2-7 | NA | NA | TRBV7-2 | TGTGCCAGCAGCGCCCTTACTTCCTACGAGCAGTACTTC | CASSALTSYEQYF
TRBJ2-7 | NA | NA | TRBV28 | TGTGCCAGCAGCCCTATCAAGGACAGAGACGAGCAGTACTTC | CASSPIKDRDEQYF
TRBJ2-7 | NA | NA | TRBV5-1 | TGCGCCAGCAGCCCGAAGGGGCTGGGCGACGAGCAGTACTTC | CASSPKGLGDEQYF
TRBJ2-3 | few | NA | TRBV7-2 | TGTGCCAGCAGGCTAGGATCCACAGATACGCAGTATTTT | CASRLGSTDTQYF
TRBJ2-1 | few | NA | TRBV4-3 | TGCGCCAGCTCCCTGGGGAGATTCAGGAATGAGCAGTTCTTC | CASSLGRFRNEQFF
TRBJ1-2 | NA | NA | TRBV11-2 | TGTGCCAGCACCCGAAGTGGAGCGGACTATGGCTACACCTTC | CASTRSGADYGYTF
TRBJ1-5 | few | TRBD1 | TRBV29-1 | TGCAGCGTTCGGACAGGGGAGTTCGAGTCCCAGCATTTT | CSVRTGEFESQHF
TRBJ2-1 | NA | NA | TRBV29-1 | TGCAGCGTTCCTCAGGGGATCTCCTACAATGAGCAGTTCTTC | CSVPQGISYNEQFF
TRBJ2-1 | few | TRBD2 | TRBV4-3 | TGCGCCAGCAGCCAAGATACTAGCGGGAGTGATGAGCAGTTCTTC | CASSQDTSGSDEQFF
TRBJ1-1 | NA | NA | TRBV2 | TGTGCCAGCAATTTAGGGGGAGAGGCTGAAGCTTTCTTT | CASNLGGEAEAFF
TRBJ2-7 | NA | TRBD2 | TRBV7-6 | TGTGCCAGCAGCTTAGAGGGATGGGAGCGGGAGGCAACCTACGAGCAGTACTTC | CASSLEGWEREATYEQYF
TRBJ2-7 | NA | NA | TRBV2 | TGTGCCAGCAGCCACAGGGAGTACGAGCAGTACTTC | CASSHREYEQYF
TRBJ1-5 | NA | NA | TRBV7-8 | TGTGCCAGCAGCGACAGAAATCAGCCCCAGCATTTT | CASSDRNQPQHF